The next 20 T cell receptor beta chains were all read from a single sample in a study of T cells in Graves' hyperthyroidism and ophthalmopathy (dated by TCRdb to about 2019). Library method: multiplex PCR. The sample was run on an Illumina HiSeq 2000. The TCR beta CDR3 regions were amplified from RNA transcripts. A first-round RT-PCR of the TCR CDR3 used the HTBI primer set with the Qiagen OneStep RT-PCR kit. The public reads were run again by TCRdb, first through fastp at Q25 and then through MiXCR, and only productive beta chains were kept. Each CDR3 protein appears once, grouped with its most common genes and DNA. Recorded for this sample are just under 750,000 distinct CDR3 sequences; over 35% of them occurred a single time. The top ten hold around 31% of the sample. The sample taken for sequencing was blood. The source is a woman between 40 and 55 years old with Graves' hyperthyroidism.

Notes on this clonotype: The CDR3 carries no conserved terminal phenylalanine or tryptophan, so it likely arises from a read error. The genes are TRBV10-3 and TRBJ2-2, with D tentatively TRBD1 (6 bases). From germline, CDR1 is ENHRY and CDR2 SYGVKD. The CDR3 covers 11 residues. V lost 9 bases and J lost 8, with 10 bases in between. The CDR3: CAIAGVGELFS. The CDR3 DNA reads TGTGCCATTGCAGGGGTAGGGGAGCTGTTTTCT.

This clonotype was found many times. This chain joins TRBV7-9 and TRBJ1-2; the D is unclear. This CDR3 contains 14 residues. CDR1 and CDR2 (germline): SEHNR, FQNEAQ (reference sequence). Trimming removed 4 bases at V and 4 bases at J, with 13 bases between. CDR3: CASSSLAGIYGYTF. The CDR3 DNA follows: TGTGCCAGCAGCTCCTTGGCGGGAATCTATGGCTACACCTTC.

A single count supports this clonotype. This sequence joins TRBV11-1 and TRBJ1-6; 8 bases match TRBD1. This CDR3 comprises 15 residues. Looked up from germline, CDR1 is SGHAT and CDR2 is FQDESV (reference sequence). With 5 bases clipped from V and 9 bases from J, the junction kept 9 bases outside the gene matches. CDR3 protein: CASSIPRTGLSPLHF. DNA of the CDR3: TGTGCCAGCAGCATCCCCCGGACAGGGCTTTCACCCCTCCACTTT.

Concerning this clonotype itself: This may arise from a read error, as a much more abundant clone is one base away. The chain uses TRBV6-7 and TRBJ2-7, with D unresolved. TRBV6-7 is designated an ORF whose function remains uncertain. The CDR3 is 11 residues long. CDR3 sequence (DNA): TGTGCCGGCAGTGAAGGGCGCGAGCAGTACTTC. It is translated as CAGSEGREQYF.

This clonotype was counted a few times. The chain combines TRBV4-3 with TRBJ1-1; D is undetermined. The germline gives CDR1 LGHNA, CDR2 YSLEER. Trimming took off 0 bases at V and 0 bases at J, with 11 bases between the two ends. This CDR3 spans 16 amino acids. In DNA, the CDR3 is TGCGCCAGCAGCCAAGAACCGGCACAAATGAACACTGAAGCTTTCTTT. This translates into CASSQEPAQMNTEAFF.

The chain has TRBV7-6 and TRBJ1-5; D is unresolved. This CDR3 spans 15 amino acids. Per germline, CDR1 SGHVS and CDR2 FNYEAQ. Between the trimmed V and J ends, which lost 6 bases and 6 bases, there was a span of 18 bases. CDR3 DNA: TGTGCCAGCAGTAACCCACCAGGATCCGGTCAGCCCCAGCATTTT. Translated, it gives CASSNPPGSGQPQHF.

In DNA, the CDR3 is TGTGCCAGCACCTTTAAACCTGGACCGTTGATTACCTACGAGCAGTACTTC. It translates to CASTFKPGPLITYEQYF. The V call is TRBV5-6, the J call TRBJ2-7; D remains ambiguous. Per germline, CDR1 SGHDT and CDR2 YYEEEE. The CDR3 loop spans 17 amino acids. V lost 6 bases, J lost 2 bases, and 24 bases lay in between.

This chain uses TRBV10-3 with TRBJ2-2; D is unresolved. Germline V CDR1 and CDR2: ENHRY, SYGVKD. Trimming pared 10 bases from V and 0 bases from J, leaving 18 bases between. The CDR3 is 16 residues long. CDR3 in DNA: TGTGCCAGCAGCGTAGGGCAGCGAGCGAACACCGGGGAGCTGTTTTTT. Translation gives CASSVGQRANTGELFF.

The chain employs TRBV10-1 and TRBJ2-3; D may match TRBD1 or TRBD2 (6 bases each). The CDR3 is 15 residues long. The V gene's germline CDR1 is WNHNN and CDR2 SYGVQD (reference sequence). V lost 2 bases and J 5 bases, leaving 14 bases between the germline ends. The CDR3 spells CASSEPGRGGDTQYF. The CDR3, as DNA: TGCGCCAGCAGTGAGCCCGGGAGAGGGGGAGATACGCAGTATTTT.

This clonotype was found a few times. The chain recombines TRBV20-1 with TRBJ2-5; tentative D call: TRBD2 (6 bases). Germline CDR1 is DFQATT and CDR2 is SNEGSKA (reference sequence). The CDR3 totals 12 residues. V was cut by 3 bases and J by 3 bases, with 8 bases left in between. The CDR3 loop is CSASAGKETQYF. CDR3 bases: TGCAGTGCTAGCGCGGGGAAAGAGACCCAGTACTTC.

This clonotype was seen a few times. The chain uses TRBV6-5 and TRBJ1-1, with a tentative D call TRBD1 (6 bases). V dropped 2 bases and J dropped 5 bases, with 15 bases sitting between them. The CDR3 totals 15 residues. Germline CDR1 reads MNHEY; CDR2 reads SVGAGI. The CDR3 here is CASSYRTDGDTEAFF. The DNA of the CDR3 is TGTGCCAGCAGTTACCGGACAGATGGAGATACTGAAGCTTTCTTT.

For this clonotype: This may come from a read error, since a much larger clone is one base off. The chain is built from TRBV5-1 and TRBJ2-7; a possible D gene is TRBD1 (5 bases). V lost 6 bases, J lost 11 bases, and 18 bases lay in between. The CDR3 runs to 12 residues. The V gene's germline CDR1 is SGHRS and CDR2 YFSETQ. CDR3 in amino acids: CASTPGNQMEYF. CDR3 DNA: TGCGCCAGCACCCCAGGGAACCAGATGGAGTACTTC.

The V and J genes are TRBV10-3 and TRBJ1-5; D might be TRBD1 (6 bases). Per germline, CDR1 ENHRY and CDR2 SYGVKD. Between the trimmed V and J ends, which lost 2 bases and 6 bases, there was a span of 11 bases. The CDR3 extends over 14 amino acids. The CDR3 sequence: CAISEGRGGQPQHF. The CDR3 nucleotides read TGTGCCATCAGTGAGGGCAGGGGAGGTCAGCCCCAGCATTTT.

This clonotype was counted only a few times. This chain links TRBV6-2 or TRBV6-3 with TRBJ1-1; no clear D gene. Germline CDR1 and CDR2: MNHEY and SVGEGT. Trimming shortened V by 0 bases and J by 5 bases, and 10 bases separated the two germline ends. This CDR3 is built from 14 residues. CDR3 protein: CASSYSGSGTEAFF. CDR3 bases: TGTGCCAGCAGTTACTCGGGGAGTGGAACTGAAGCTTTCTTT.

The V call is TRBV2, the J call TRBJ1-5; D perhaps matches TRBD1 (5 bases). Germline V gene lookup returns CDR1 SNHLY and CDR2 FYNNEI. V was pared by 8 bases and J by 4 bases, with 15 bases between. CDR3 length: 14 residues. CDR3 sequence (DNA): TGTGCCAGCGTCCGTGGGGGGGAGAATCAGCCCCAGCATTTT. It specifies CASVRGGENQPQHF.

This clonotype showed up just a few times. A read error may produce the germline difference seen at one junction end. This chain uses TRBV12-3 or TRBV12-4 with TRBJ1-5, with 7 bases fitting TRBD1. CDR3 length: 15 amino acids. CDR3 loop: CASGLRGPRNQPQHF. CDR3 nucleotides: TGTGCCAGCGGTTTGAGGGGGCCTCGCAATCAGCCCCAGCATTTT.

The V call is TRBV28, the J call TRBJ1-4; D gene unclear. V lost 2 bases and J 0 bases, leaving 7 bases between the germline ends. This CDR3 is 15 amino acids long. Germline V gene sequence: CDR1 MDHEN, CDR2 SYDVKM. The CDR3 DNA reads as TGTGCCAGCAGTTTACTACGGACAACTAATGAAAAACTGTTTTTT. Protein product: CASSLLRTTNEKLFF.

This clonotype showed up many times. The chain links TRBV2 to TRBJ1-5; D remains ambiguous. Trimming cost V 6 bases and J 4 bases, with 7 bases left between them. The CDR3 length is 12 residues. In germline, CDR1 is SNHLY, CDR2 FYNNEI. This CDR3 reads CASRSTNQPQHF. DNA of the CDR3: TGTGCCAGCAGATCGACGAATCAGCCCCAGCATTTT.

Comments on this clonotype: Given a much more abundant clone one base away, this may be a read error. The CDR3 is CANSSTASLGGNNSPLHF. For the CDR3, the DNA is TGTGCCAACAGCTCAACTGCCTCCCTGGGAGGTAATAATTCACCCCTCCACTTT. The chain employs TRBV7-2 and TRBJ1-6; D call uncertain. Germline CDR1 is SGHTA and CDR2 is FQGNSA. The CDR3 spans 18 residues.

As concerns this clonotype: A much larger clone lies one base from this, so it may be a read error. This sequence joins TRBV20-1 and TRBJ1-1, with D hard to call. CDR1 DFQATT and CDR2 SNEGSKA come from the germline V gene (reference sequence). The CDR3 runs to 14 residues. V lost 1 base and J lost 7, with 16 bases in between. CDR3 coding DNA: TGCAGTGCTAGAGGTTCCATGGCCTCTTTTGAAGCTTTCTTT. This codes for CSARGSMASFEAFF.